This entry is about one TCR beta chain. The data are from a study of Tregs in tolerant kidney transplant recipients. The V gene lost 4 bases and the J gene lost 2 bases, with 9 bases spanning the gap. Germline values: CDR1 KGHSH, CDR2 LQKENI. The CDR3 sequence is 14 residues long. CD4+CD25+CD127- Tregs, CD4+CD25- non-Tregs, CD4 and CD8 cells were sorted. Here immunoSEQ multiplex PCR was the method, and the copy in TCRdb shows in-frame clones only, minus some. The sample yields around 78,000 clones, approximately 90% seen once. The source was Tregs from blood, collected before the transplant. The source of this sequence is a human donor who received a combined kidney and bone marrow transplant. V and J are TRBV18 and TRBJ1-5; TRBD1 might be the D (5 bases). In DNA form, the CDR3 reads TGTGCCAGCTCACGTCAGGGAGGCAATCAGCCCCAGCATTTT. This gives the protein CASSRQGGNQPQHF.